The sample holds many counts of the clone carrying this T cell receptor beta chain. The CDR3 end lies 3 residues beyond the end of the read and is filled in from the germline J gene. Data came from immunoSEQ multiplex PCR; TCRdb stores just in-frame clones and leaves some out. Recorded here are more than 30,000 clones, with no singletons, and the ten leading clones hold almost 4.5%. This sample was taken from a study of T cell clonality in common variable immunodeficiency. Trimming took 0 bases from V and 6 from J, leaving 4 bases between them. CDR3 length equals 12 residues. The germline V gene has CDR1 SGHRS and CDR2 YFSETQ.

The sequencing sample was made of peripheral blood mononuclear cells. The TCR was taken from a person aged 18 to 70 in good health. The chain employs TRBV5-1 and TRBJ2-1; D is uncertain. CDR3 sequence reads: CASSLVLNEQFF. Incomplete CDR3 DNA: TGCGCCAGCAGCTTGGTACTCAATGAG. The full variable domain, its missing parts supplied by reference TRBV5-1 and TRBJ2-1, is KAGVTQTPRYLIKTRGQQVTLSCSPISGHRSVSWYQQTPGQGLQFLFEYFSETQRNKGNFPGRFSGRQFSNSRSEMNVSTLELGDSALYLCASSLVLNEQFFGPGTRLTVL.